Each of the 8 T cell receptor beta chains below was sequenced from the same sample in a study of graft-versus-host responses after intestinal transplantation. No antigen is known for these receptors. Profiling relied on immunoSEQ multiplex PCR, and the TCRdb table lists in-frame clones only, not all of them. The top ten hold around 0.19% of the sample, which has 130,000 to 150,000 clones, roughly 91% seen once. Sequencing used unstimulated CD4+ T cells sorted from spleen or lymph node cells, obtained before intestinal transplant. The receptors come from a human donor who received an intestinal transplant.

This sequence joins TRBV6-6 and TRBJ2-2, with TRBD2 as a possible D gene (6 bases). Germline V gene sequence: CDR1 MNHNY, CDR2 SVGAGI (reference sequence). The V end lost 6 bases, the J end lost 2 bases, and 13 bases lay between the germline ends. The CDR3 is made up of 15 amino acids. The CDR3 DNA reads TGTGCCAGCAGGAACGGACTATTAAACACCGGGGAGCTGTTTTTT. The encoded protein is CASRNGLLNTGELFF.

This clone was picked up a small number of times. This rearrangement joins TRBV11-3 to TRBJ2-1; D may be TRBD2 (6 bases). V was pared by 5 bases and J by 10 bases, with 15 bases between. The germline CDR1 and CDR2 sequences are SGHNT and YENEEA. This CDR3 has 13 amino acids. The CDR3 region is CASSNQNGREQFF. CDR3 nucleotides: TGTGCCAGCAGCAATCAAAACGGGAGAGAGCAGTTCTTC.

The V gene is TRBV5-1, the J gene TRBJ2-7, with 10 bases lining up with TRBD2. J gave up 7 bases and V 4 bases, and 11 bases lay outside the gene matches. The CDR3 loop spans 15 amino acids. Germline V gene sequence: CDR1 SGHRS, CDR2 YFSETQ. The CDR3 reads CASSPIAGGGIEQYF. In DNA, the CDR3 is TGCGCCAGCAGCCCCATAGCGGGAGGAGGCATAGAGCAGTACTTC. Using reference TRBV5-1 and TRBJ2-7 for the parts outside the CDR3, the full variable domain is KAGVTQTPRYLIKTRGQQVTLSCSPISGHRSVSWYQQTPGQGLQFLFEYFSETQRNKGNFPGRFSGRQFSNSRSEMNVSTLELGDSALYLCASSPIAGGGIEQYFGPGTRLTVT.

V gene TRBV7-9 combines with J gene TRBJ2-1; TRBD1 agrees at 7 bases. Germline CDR1 is SEHNR and CDR2 is FQNEAQ (reference sequence). With 5 bases clipped from V and 0 bases from J, the junction kept 4 bases outside the gene matches. CDR3 length: 15 residues. CDR3 region: CASSPRGSSYNEQFF. The CDR3 DNA is TGTGCCAGCAGCCCCAGGGGGAGCTCCTACAATGAGCAGTTCTTC.

The chain has TRBV7-9 and TRBJ2-1, with D tentatively TRBD1 or TRBD2 (6 bases each). Germline V gene sequence: CDR1 SEHNR, CDR2 FQNEAQ (reference sequence). V was clipped by 3 bases and J by 5 bases, with 14 bases between them. This CDR3 is built from 15 residues. The CDR3 spells CASSLLGGADNEQFF. In DNA form, the CDR3 reads TGTGCCAGCAGCTTGCTGGGGGGCGCGGACAATGAGCAGTTCTTC.

This sequence joins TRBV6-5 and TRBJ2-3, with D maybe TRBD1 (6 bases). The V and J ends lost 7 bases and 6 bases respectively, with 20 bases between them. The CDR3 is 15 amino acids. CDR1 is MNHEY, CDR2 SVGAGI, per germline. CDR3 DNA sequence: TGTGCCAGCACCCTTACTCCGTCAGGGGAGGATACGCAGTATTTT. As protein: CASTLTPSGEDTQYF.

The chain carries TRBV4-1 and TRBJ1-5; possibly TRBD1 for D (6 bases). Trimming pared 2 bases from V and 2 bases from J, leaving 10 bases between. There are 15 residues in the CDR3. The germline V gene has CDR1 MGHRA and CDR2 YSYEKL. CDR3 in DNA: TGCGCCAGCAGCCAAACCAGACAGGGCAATCAGCCCCAGCATTTT. Translated: CASSQTRQGNQPQHF.

In regard to this clone: This sample includes further DNA sequences coding for the same CDR3. The chain recombines TRBV19 with TRBJ2-2; D is unclear. CDR3 size: 12 residues. The germline V and J ends were trimmed by 6 bases and 5 bases, with 7 bases remaining between them. Germline V lookup: CDR1 LNHDA, CDR2 SQIVND (reference sequence). In nucleotides, the CDR3 is TGTGCCAGTAGCCTGAATACCGGGGAGCTGTTTTTT. Protein sequence: CASSLNTGELFF.